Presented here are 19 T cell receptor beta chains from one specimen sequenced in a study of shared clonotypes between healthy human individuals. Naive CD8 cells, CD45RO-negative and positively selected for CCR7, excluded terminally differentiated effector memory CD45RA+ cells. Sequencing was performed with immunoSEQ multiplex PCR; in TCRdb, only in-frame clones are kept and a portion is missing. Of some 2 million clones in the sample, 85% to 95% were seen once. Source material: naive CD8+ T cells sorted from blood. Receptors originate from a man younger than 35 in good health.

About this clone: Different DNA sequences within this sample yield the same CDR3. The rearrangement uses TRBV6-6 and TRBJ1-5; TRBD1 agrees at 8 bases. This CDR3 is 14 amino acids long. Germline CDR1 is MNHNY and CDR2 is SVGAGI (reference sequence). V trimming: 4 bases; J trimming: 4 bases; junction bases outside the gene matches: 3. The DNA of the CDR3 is TGTGCCAGCAGTTCCGGACAGGGAAATCAGCCCCAGCATTTT. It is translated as CASSSGQGNQPQHF.

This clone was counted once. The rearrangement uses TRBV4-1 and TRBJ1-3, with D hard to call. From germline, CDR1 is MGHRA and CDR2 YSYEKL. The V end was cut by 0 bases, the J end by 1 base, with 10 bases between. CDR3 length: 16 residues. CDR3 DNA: TGCGCCAGCAGCCAAGATTTAGAGCGGTCTGGAAACACCATATATTTT. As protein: CASSQDLERSGNTIYF.

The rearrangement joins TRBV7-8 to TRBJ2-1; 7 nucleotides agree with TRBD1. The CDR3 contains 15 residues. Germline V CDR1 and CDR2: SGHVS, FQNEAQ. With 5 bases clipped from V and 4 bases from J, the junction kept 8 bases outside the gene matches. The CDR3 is CASSGRDSPYNEQFF. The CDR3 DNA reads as TGTGCCAGCAGCGGCCGGGACAGCCCTTACAATGAGCAGTTCTTC.

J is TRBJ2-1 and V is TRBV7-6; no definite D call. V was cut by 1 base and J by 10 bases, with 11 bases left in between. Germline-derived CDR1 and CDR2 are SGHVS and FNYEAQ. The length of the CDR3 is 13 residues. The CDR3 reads CASSLGRTWEQFF. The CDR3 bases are TGTGCCAGCAGCTTAGGCAGGACGTGGGAGCAGTTCTTC.

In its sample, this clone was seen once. The CDR3 DNA is TGCGCCAGCAGCCATGGCAGGGACGCCGGGGAGCTGTTTTTT. Its translation: CASSHGRDAGELFF. The chain couples TRBV4-3 to TRBJ2-2; either TRBD1 or TRBD2 may supply D (5 bases each). The length of the CDR3 is 14 residues. V dropped 3 bases and J dropped 6 bases, with 11 bases sitting between them. CDR1 LGHNA and CDR2 YSLEER come from the germline V gene.

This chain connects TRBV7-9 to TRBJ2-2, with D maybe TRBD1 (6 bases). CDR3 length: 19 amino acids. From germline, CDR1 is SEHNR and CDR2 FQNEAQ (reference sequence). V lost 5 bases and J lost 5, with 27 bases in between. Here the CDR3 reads CASSIPLISAGVKTGELFF. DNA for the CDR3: TGTGCCAGCAGCATACCCCTTATCTCCGCAGGGGTGAAGACCGGGGAGCTGTTTTTT.

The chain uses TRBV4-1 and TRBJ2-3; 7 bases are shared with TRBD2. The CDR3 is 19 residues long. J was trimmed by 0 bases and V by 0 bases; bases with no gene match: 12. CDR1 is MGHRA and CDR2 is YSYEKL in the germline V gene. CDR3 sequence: CASSQDGLPSGTSTDTQYF. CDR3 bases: TGCGCCAGCAGCCAAGATGGGCTCCCTAGCGGTACTAGCACAGATACGCAGTATTTT.

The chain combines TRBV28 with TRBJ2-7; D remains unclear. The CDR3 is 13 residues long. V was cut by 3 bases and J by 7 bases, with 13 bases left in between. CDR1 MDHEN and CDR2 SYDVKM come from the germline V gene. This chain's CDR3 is CASSFGTSGEQYF. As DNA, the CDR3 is TGTGCCAGCAGTTTTGGAACATCTGGAGAGCAGTACTTC.

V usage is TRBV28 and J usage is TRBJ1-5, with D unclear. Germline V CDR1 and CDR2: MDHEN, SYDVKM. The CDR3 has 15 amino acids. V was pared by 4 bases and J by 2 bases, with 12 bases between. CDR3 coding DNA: TGTGCCAGCAGTTATATGACAACCGGCAATCAGCCCCAGCATTTT. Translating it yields CASSYMTTGNQPQHF.

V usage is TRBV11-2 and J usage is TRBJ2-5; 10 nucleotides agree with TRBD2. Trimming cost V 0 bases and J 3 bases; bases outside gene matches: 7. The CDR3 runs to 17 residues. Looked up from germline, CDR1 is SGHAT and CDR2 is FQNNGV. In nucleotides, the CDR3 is TGTGCCAGCAGCTTAGATACGGGGAGCGGGGGGGAAGAGACCCAGTACTTC. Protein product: CASSLDTGSGGEETQYF.

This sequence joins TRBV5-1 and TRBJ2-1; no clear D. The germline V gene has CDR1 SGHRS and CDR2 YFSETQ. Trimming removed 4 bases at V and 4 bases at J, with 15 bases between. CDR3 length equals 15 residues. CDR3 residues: CASSPLKEGYNEQFF. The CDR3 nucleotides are TGCGCCAGCAGCCCCCTGAAGGAAGGTTACAATGAGCAGTTCTTC.

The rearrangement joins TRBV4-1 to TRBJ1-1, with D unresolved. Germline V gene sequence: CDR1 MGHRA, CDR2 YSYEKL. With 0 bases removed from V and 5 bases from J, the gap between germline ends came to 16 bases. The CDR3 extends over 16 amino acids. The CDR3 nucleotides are TGCGCCAGCAGCCAAGATTACGGGGTATGGATAACTGAAGCTTTCTTT. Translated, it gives CASSQDYGVWITEAFF.

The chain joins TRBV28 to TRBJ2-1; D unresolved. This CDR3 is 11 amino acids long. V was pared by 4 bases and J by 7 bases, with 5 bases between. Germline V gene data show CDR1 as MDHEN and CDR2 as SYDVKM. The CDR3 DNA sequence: TGTGCCAGCAGTTCGAGGAATGAGCAGTTCTTC. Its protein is CASSSRNEQFF.

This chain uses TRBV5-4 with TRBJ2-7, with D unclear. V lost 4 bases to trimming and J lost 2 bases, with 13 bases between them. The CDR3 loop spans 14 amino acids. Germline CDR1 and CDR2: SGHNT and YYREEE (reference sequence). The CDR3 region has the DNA TGTGCCAGCAGCGTCGGACCAGCGACCTACGAGCAGTACTTC. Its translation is CASSVGPATYEQYF.

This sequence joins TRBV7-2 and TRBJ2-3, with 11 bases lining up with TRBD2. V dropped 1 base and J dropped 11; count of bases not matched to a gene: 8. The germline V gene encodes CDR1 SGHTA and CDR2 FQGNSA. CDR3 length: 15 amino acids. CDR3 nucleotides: TGTGCCAGCAGCTTAGGGGGACTAGCGGCTCTAGAGCAGTATTTT. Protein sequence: CASSLGGLAALEQYF.

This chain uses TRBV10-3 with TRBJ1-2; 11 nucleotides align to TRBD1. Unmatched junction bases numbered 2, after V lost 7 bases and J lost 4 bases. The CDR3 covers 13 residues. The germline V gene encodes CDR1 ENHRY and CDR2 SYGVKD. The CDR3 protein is CAITGTGGYGYTF. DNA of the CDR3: TGTGCCATCACCGGGACAGGGGGCTATGGCTACACCTTC.

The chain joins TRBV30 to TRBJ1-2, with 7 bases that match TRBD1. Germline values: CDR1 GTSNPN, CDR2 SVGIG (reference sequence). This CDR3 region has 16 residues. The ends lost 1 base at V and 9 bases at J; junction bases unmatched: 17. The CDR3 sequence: CAWSGGPDRMSPRYTF. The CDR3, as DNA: TGTGCCTGGAGTGGGGGGCCGGACAGGATGTCCCCACGCTACACCTTC. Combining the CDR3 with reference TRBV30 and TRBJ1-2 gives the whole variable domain SQTIHQWPATLVQPVGSPLSLECTVEGTSNPNLYWYRQAAGRGLQLLFYSVGIGQISSEVPQNLSASRPQDRQFILSSKKLLLSDSGFYLCAWSGGPDRMSPRYTFGSGTRLTVV.

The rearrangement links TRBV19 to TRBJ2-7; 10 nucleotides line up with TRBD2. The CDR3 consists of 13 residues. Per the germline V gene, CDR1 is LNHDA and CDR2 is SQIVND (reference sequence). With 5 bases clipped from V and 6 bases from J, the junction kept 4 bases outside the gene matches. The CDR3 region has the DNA TGTGCCAGTAGTGGGGGACTAGCGAGCGAGCAGTACTTC. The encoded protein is CASSGGLASEQYF.

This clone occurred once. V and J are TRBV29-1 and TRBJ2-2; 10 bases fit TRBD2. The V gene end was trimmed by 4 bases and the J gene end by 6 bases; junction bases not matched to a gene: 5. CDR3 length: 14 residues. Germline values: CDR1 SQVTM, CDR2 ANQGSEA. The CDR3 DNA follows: TGCAGCGTTGTGGCTAGCGGGAGACCCGGGGAGCTGTTTTTT. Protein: CSVVASGRPGELFF.